These 22 T cell receptor beta chains originate from one sample sequenced in a study of siplizumab effects on memory and regulatory T cells. TCRdb's table, derived via immunoSEQ multiplex PCR, lists solely in-frame clones and lacks some. The sample yields some 100,000 clones, about 91% seen once. Specimen: CD4+ T cells sorted from blood. All receptors derive from a human donor in good health.

The rearrangement links TRBV9 to TRBJ2-5; TRBD2 matches 10 bases. Germline V CDR1 and CDR2: SGDLS, YYNGEE. CDR3 length: 15 amino acids. With V trimmed by 0 bases and J by 5 bases, 4 bases remained unmatched. DNA of the CDR3: TGTGCCAGCAGCGTAGGGCCAGCGGGAGGGGAGACCCAGTACTTC. Translation: CASSVGPAGGETQYF.

This sequence joins TRBV11-3 and TRBJ1-3, with D possibly TRBD1 on 5 matching bases. The CDR3 is 17 residues long. Germline CDR1 and CDR2: SGHNT and YENEEA. V was cut by 1 base and J by 1 base, with 14 bases left in between. The CDR3 DNA follows: TGTGCCAGCAGCTTAGTATACAGGACCCCGTCTGGAAACACCATATATTTT. Translated: CASSLVYRTPSGNTIYF.

This rearrangement joins TRBV6-5 to TRBJ1-6, with D possibly TRBD1 on 5 matching bases. Germline V CDR1 and CDR2: MNHEY, SVGAGI. There are 13 residues in the CDR3. Trimming cost V 1 base and J 8 bases, with 6 bases left between them. The CDR3 sequence: CASSYWGYSPLHF. In DNA, the CDR3 is TGTGCCAGCAGTTACTGGGGCTATTCACCCCTCCACTTT.

The chain joins TRBV7-2 to TRBJ1-1; 8 bases align to TRBD1. The CDR3 extends over 14 amino acids. V lost 7 bases to trimming and J lost 1 base; unmatched junction nucleotides: 5. Germline V gene lookup returns CDR1 SGHTA and CDR2 FQGNSA. Written as DNA, the CDR3 is TGTGCCAGCAAACTCGACAGGGGGAACACTGAAGCTTTCTTT. It codes for CASKLDRGNTEAFF.

The CDR3 sequence: CAWSAGTSGGAWHEQFF. The CDR3 DNA sequence: TGTGCCTGGAGTGCAGGGACTAGCGGGGGGGCTTGGCATGAGCAGTTCTTC. The chain uses TRBV30 and TRBJ2-1; 16 bases match TRBD2. After removal of 1 base from V and 8 bases from J, the junction contained 8 bases not matched to a gene. There are 17 residues in the CDR3. Germline V gives CDR1 GTSNPN, CDR2 SVGIG (reference sequence). The whole variable domain, remainder taken from reference TRBV30 and TRBJ2-1, is SQTIHQWPATLVQPVGSPLSLECTVEGTSNPNLYWYRQAAGRGLQLLFYSVGIGQISSEVPQNLSASRPQDRQFILSSKKLLLSDSGFYLCAWSAGTSGGAWHEQFFGPGTRLTVL.

The rearrangement links TRBV29-1 to TRBJ2-7, with D possibly being TRBD1 or TRBD2 (5 bases each). Germline V CDR1 and CDR2: SQVTM, ANQGSEA. Trimming cost V 3 bases and J 2 bases, with 20 bases left between them. This CDR3 spans 16 amino acids. The CDR3 here is CSVDYRGRGWAYEQYF. In DNA form, the CDR3 reads TGCAGCGTTGATTACCGGGGCCGGGGTTGGGCCTACGAGCAGTACTTC.

The chain carries TRBV27 and TRBJ2-3; 10 positions agree with TRBD2. Germline lookup yields CDR1 MNHEY and CDR2 SMNVEV (reference sequence). V lost 8 bases and J lost 0; bases outside the gene matches: 11. The CDR3 spans 17 residues. CDR3 sequence: CASVGLAGAYSTDTQYF. For the CDR3, the DNA is TGTGCCAGCGTTGGGCTAGCGGGGGCTTATAGCACAGATACGCAGTATTTT.

V and J are TRBV7-9 and TRBJ1-5; D is unclear. V dropped 5 bases and J dropped 9 bases, with 8 bases sitting between them. The CDR3 runs 11 residues. Germline V gene sequence: CDR1 SEHNR, CDR2 FQNEAQ (reference sequence). The DNA for the CDR3 is TGTGCCAGCAGCCACGACGGGCCCCAGCATTTT. It specifies CASSHDGPQHF.

The chain combines TRBV18 with TRBJ1-1; 10 bases fit TRBD1. The junction had 5 bases not matched to a gene; V was cut back by 3 bases and J by 1 base. CDR3 length: 16 residues. CDR1 and CDR2 from the germline V gene are KGHSH and LQKENI. The CDR3 loop reads CASSPGQGKGNTEAFF. The CDR3 coding sequence is TGTGCCAGCTCACCGGGACAGGGGAAGGGGAACACTGAAGCTTTCTTT.

This chain links TRBV19 with TRBJ2-3; 8 nucleotides line up with TRBD1. V shed 6 bases and J 3 bases; nucleotides not matched to a gene: 5. From germline, CDR1 is LNHDA and CDR2 SQIVND (reference sequence). This CDR3 comprises 14 residues. The CDR3 loop reads CASSRDRGTDTQYF. CDR3 coding DNA: TGTGCCAGTAGCCGCGACAGGGGAACAGATACGCAGTATTTT.

This chain uses TRBV15 with TRBJ2-5; 7 positions match TRBD1. The trim removed 5 bases at V and 5 bases at J, leaving 14 bases unmatched. The length of the CDR3 is 16 residues. The V gene's germline CDR1 is LNHNV and CDR2 YYDKDF (reference sequence). The CDR3 loop is CATSPSSPTGLETQYF. The CDR3 DNA reads as TGTGCCACCAGCCCAAGTTCCCCGACAGGGTTGGAGACCCAGTACTTC.

J is TRBJ2-1 and V is TRBV12-5; 8 positions match TRBD2. J lost 3 bases, V lost 5 bases, and 6 bases had no gene match. This CDR3 region has 15 residues. Germline assignment: CDR1 LGHNT and CDR2 FRNRAP. CDR3 region: CASGPSGGRYNEQFF. The CDR3 DNA sequence: TGTGCTAGTGGTCCCAGCGGGGGACGCTACAATGAGCAGTTCTTC.

The chain couples TRBV6-6 to TRBJ1-1; D call uncertain. The V gene lost 6 bases and the J gene lost 1 base, with 12 bases spanning the gap. Germline loops: CDR1 MNHNY, CDR2 SVGAGI (reference sequence). This CDR3 is 14 amino acids long. The CDR3 loop reads CASSLNSPNTEAFF. Here the CDR3 DNA reads TGTGCCAGCAGCTTAAACAGCCCGAACACTGAAGCTTTCTTT.

The rearrangement joins TRBV28 to TRBJ2-5, with 7 bases identical to TRBD1. Germline V gene lookup returns CDR1 MDHEN and CDR2 SYDVKM. V lost 7 bases and J lost 5; bases outside the gene matches: 19. The CDR3 contains 17 residues. CDR3: CASTSLWHRGSGETQYF. The CDR3 nucleotides read TGTGCCAGCACTTCGCTTTGGCACAGGGGCAGTGGGGAGACCCAGTACTTC.

This chain joins TRBV27 and TRBJ2-2, with D possibly called TRBD1 or TRBD2 (5 bases each). Germline V gene data show CDR1 as MNHEY and CDR2 as SMNVEV (reference sequence). V lost 3 bases to trimming and J lost 3 bases, with 11 bases between them. This CDR3 spans 15 amino acids. The CDR3 bases are TGTGCCAGCAGTTTGGGACCTCGGGACACCGGGGAGCTGTTTTTT. Encoded protein: CASSLGPRDTGELFF.

The chain has TRBV5-4 and TRBJ1-4; D is unclear. Germline V lookup: CDR1 SGHNT, CDR2 YYREEE (reference sequence). The V and J ends lost 4 bases and 7 bases respectively, with 11 bases between them. The CDR3 has 13 residues. The DNA for the CDR3 is TGTGCCAGCAGCCCGGATGGAGGTGAAAAACTGTTTTTT. This encodes CASSPDGGEKLFF. Based on the CDR3 plus reference TRBV5-4 and TRBJ1-4, the full variable domain is ETGVTQSPTHLIKTRGQQVTLRCSSQSGHNTVSWYQQALGQGPQFIFQYYREEENGRGNFPPRFSGLQFPNYSSELNVNALELDDSALYLCASSPDGGEKLFFGSGTQLSVL.

The CDR3 is CASSQGPGTGGLNTEAFF. The DNA for the CDR3 is TGCGCCAGCAGCCAAGGACCCGGGACAGGGGGCCTCAACACTGAAGCTTTCTTT. The chain couples TRBV4-1 to TRBJ1-1, with 12 bases fitting TRBD1. With V trimmed by 1 base and J by 2 bases, 8 bases remained unmatched. Germline V gene data show CDR1 as MGHRA and CDR2 as YSYEKL. The CDR3 is 18 amino acids.

This chain joins TRBV7-9 and TRBJ1-2, with 8 bases fitting TRBD1. After removal of 9 bases from V and 4 bases from J, the junction contained 19 bases not matched to a gene. The CDR3 extends over 17 amino acids. Germline V gives CDR1 SEHNR, CDR2 FQNEAQ (reference sequence). CDR3 nucleotides: TGTGCCAGTACAGGAAGGGATAATCCAGGGGGCCTCTATGGCTACACCTTC. Translation: CASTGRDNPGGLYGYTF.

V usage is TRBV10-2 and J usage is TRBJ2-7; maybe TRBD1 (6 bases). The V end was cut by 3 bases, the J end by 3 bases, with 9 bases between. The CDR3 consists of 13 residues. The V gene's germline CDR1 is WSHSY and CDR2 SAAADI. The CDR3 here is CASSDRDIYEQYF. The CDR3 nucleotides read TGCGCCAGCAGTGATCGGGACATCTACGAGCAGTACTTC.

This clone turned up a few times. The chain combines TRBV14 with TRBJ2-7; TRBD2 matches 10 bases. J gave up 0 bases and V 6 bases, and 5 bases lay outside the gene matches. The CDR3 sequence is 15 residues long. Germline lookup yields CDR1 SGHDN and CDR2 FVKESK. The CDR3 DNA is TGTGCCAGCAGACTTAGCGGGGGGAACTCCTACGAGCAGTACTTC. Translation: CASRLSGGNSYEQYF.

This chain connects TRBV6-6 to TRBJ1-2; 8 nucleotides match TRBD1. The CDR3 loop spans 12 amino acids. CDR1 is MNHNY and CDR2 is SVGAGI in the germline V gene (reference sequence). V shed 6 bases, J shed 7 bases, and the junction held 4 bases outside the gene matches. CDR3 coding DNA: TGTGCCAGCAGCCCGGACAGGGTTGGCTACACCTTC. Amino acids: CASSPDRVGYTF.

This rearrangement joins TRBV18 to TRBJ2-1; possible D gene TRBD1, 6 bases. CDR1 is KGHSH and CDR2 is LQKENI in the germline V gene. V was clipped by 3 bases and J by 4 bases, with 13 bases between them. This CDR3 contains 15 residues. The CDR3 DNA reads TGTGCCAGCTCACCCAAACGGGACATATACAATGAGCAGTTCTTC. This encodes CASSPKRDIYNEQFF.